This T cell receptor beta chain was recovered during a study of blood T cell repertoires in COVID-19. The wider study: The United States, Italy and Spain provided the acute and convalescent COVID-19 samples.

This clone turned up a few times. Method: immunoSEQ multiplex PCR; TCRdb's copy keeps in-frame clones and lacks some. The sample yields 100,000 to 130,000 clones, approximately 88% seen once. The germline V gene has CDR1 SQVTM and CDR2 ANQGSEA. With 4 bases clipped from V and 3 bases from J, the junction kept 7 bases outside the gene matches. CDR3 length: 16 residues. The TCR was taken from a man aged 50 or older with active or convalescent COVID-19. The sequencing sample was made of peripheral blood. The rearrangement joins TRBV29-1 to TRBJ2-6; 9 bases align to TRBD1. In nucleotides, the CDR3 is TGCAGCGTTGGGGGACAGGGTGGCGGTGGGGCCAACGTCCTGACTTTC. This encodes CSVGGQGGGGANVLTF. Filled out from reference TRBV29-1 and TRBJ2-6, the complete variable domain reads SAVISQKPSRDICQRGTSLTIQCQVDSQVTMMFWYRQQPGQSLTLIATANQGSEATYESGFVIDKFPISRPNLTFSTLTVSNMSPEDSSIYLCSVGGQGGGGANVLTFGAGSRLTVL.